The sequence of this T cell receptor (beta chain) was determined in a study of radiation and T cells in renal cell carcinoma. Study-level points and caveats: In blood, top tumor clones expanded by 2 weeks, shrinking by 4. Irradiated tumors held more dominant CDR3 motifs than control tumors.

This clone was counted between two and nine times. Its antigen remains unidentified. Treatment described: 15 Gy SBRT to primary tumor, nephrectomy 4 weeks later. Germline CDR1 SGHDT, CDR2 YYEEEE. Trimming removed 1 base at V and 8 bases at J, with 12 bases between. The CDR3 runs to 14 residues. Clones were read by immunoSEQ multiplex PCR, and TCRdb kept only the in-frame ones, dropping some. This table holds tens of thousands of clones, 40% to 55% found once. The source of this sequence is a woman between 50 and 59 years old with renal cell carcinoma. Specimen: tumor tissue, collected from a patient whose treatment included radiotherapy and nephrectomy. This chain links TRBV5-6 with TRBJ1-4, with D hard to call. CDR3 in DNA: TGTGCCAGCAGCTTGTCTTTAGTGGAAGAAAAACTGTTTTTT. Amino acid sequence: CASSLSLVEEKLFF.